This record concerns one T cell receptor beta chain sequence. Its antigen is as yet unknown. This specimen belongs to a study of neurological immune-mediated disorders. Broader study findings: CDR3 amino acid sequences of expanded clones were not shared across subjects, a result suggesting private repertoires in all groups.

5'RACE with 10-nucleotide random UMIs generated the cDNA. TCRdb analysed the 5' RACE reads with MiXCR anew, one entry per CDR3 protein. The sample records about 52,000 distinct CDR3 sequences, approximately 3.9% being singletons. The V end was cut by 3 bases, the J end by 3 bases, with 6 bases between. CDR3 length: 11 amino acids. Germline lookup yields CDR1 DFQATT and CDR2 SNEGSKA (reference sequence). J is TRBJ2-7 and V is TRBV20-1, with a tentative D call TRBD2 (5 bases). The receptor was isolated from a man aged 55 to 70 with multiple sclerosis. The sequencing sample was made of PBMCs. The CDR3, as DNA: TGCAGTGCTAGGAGGGACTACGAGCAGTACTTC. The encoded protein is CSARRDYEQYF.